A selection of T cell receptor beta chains follows, all from one sample in a study of T cell responses to AZD1222 COVID-19 vaccine. Clones were sequenced by immunoSEQ multiplex PCR, and TCRdb holds only the in-frame ones, with some missing. This table holds some 100,000 clones, around nine tenths found once. The sequenced sample was peripheral blood, obtained on day 0 of AZD1222 vaccination. These receptors originate from an adult in good health. The CDR3 runs from the conserved cysteine through the conserved F or W. The order of the fields is J gene, D gene, clone size, V gene, CDR3 DNA, CDR3 protein. The D gene is left open where the match is weak. Rows may omit the clone size; those that give it use once, few, many or a size class.

j_call: TRBJ2-1; d_call: -; clone_size: -; v_call: TRBV28; cdr3_nt: TGTGCCAGCAGTTCTGACGCGACGAATAATCAGTTCTTC; cdr3_aa: CASSSDATNNQFF
j_call: TRBJ2-3; d_call: -; clone_size: -; v_call: TRBV4-3; cdr3_nt: TGCGCCAGCAGCCAGATAGCGTTGCAGGGGACAGATACGCAGTATTTT; cdr3_aa: CASSQIALQGTDTQYF
j_call: TRBJ1-2; d_call: -; clone_size: -; v_call: TRBV19; cdr3_nt: TGTGCCAGTAGGTTCGACAGAGGATATGGCTACACCTTC; cdr3_aa: CASRFDRGYGYTF
j_call: TRBJ1-2; d_call: -; clone_size: -; v_call: TRBV14; cdr3_nt: TGTGCCAGCAGCCCGCAGGTGGGGCAAGGGTACACCTTC; cdr3_aa: CASSPQVGQGYTF
j_call: TRBJ2-1; d_call: TRBD2; clone_size: once; v_call: TRBV7-3; cdr3_nt: TGTGCCAGCAGCGGGACTAGCGGGGGGTATGAGCAGTTCTTC; cdr3_aa: CASSGTSGGYEQFF
j_call: TRBJ2-2; d_call: -; clone_size: -; v_call: TRBV14; cdr3_nt: TGTGCCAGCAGCCAAGGGACAGAGAACACCGGGGAGCTGTTTTTT; cdr3_aa: CASSQGTENTGELFF
j_call: TRBJ1-1; d_call: -; clone_size: -; v_call: TRBV20-1; cdr3_nt: TGCAGTGCCAGGAAACAGGGTGTCACTTTCTTT; cdr3_aa: CSARKQGVTFF
j_call: TRBJ2-7; d_call: -; clone_size: -; v_call: TRBV18; cdr3_nt: TGTGCCAGCTCACCAATGTACAGGGACAACGAGCAGTACTTC; cdr3_aa: CASSPMYRDNEQYF
j_call: TRBJ2-7; d_call: -; clone_size: -; v_call: TRBV28; cdr3_nt: TGTGCCAGCAGTTTAGGGCGGAAAGCCTACGAGCAGTACTTC; cdr3_aa: CASSLGRKAYEQYF
j_call: TRBJ2-5; d_call: TRBD1; clone_size: -; v_call: TRBV3-1/TRBV3-2; cdr3_nt: TGTGCCAGCAGCAAGGGGACAGGGGGTATCCAAGAGACCCAGTACTTC; cdr3_aa: CASSKGTGGIQETQYF
j_call: TRBJ2-3; d_call: TRBD2; clone_size: -; v_call: TRBV7-6; cdr3_nt: TGTGCCAGCAGCTTAGTTCTGTCTAGCGGAGATACCCTCACAGATACGCAGTATTTT; cdr3_aa: CASSLVLSSGDTLTDTQYF
j_call: TRBJ2-2; d_call: -; clone_size: -; v_call: TRBV5-1; cdr3_nt: TGCGCCAGCAGCTTGGACGGGACCGGGGAGCTGTTTTTT; cdr3_aa: CASSLDGTGELFF